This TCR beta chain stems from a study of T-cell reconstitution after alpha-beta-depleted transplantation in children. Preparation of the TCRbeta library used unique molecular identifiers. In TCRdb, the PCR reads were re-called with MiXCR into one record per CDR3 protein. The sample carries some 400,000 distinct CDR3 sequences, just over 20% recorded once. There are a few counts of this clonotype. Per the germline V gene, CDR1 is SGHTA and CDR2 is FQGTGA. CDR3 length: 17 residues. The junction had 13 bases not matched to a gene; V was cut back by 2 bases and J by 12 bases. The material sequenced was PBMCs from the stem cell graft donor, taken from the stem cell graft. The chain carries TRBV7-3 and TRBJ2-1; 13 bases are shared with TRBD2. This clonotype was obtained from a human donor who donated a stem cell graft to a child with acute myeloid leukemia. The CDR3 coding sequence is TGTGCCAGCAGCTTAGACCCGGGACTAGCGGGGTTAAAGGGGCAGTTCTTC. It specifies CASSLDPGLAGLKGQFF.